This paragraph reports one T cell receptor beta chain. What it recognizes is unknown. The data originate from a study of cytomegalovirus exposure and HLA in healthy donors. PCR was performed using 60 Vbeta and 13 Jbeta primers. Here immunoSEQ multiplex PCR was the method, and the copy in TCRdb shows in-frame clones only, minus some. The repertoire holds hundreds of thousands of clones, with around 79% as singletons. Trimming cost V 6 bases and J 0 bases; bases outside gene matches: 5. This CDR3 is 16 amino acids long. The germline V gene has CDR1 ENHRY and CDR2 SYGVKD. Study results and caveats: In a later analysis, DRB1 alleles had the most associated TCRs; HLA-C alleles the fewest.

The V call is TRBV10-3, the J call TRBJ2-3; 11 positions agree with TRBD2. The source is a girl aged 2-10 years in good health and CMV-seronegative. Sample: PBMCs. This CDR3 reads CAISPGLAGSTDTQYF. The DNA of the CDR3 is TGTGCCATCAGCCCTGGACTAGCGGGTAGCACAGATACGCAGTATTTT.